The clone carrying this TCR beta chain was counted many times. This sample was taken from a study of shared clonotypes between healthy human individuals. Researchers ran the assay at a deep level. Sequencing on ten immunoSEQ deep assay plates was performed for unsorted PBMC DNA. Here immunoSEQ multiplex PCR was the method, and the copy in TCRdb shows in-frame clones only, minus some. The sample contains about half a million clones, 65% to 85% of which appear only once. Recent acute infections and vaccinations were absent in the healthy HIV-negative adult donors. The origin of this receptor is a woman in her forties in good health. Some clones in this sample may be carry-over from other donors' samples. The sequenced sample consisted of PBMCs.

Here the CDR3 reads CASSPDSYSNQPQHF. The CDR3 bases are TGTGCCAGCAGTCCCGACAGCTATAGCAATCAGCCCCAGCATTTT. The chain employs TRBV28 and TRBJ1-5, with a tentative D call TRBD1 (5 bases). Germline V gene sequence: CDR1 MDHEN, CDR2 SYDVKM. This CDR3 contains 15 residues. Deletions cut 5 bases from V and 0 bases from J, with 11 bases between.